The entry below describes one T cell receptor beta chain. Its antigen remains unidentified. Only in-frame clones appear in the TCRdb table, and some are missing; sequencing was by immunoSEQ multiplex PCR. Of under 100,000 clones in the sample, around four fifths are singletons; the top ten hold approximately 15%. V lost 4 bases to trimming and J lost 6 bases; unmatched junction nucleotides: 12. The CDR3 is made up of 15 amino acids. Germline lookup yields CDR1 SGDLS and CDR2 YYNGEE. The entry originates in a study of radiotherapy plus CTLA-4 blockade in lung cancer. General study findings and limits: Blood-borne expansion of tumor-derived TCR clones followed radiotherapy plus ipilimumab.

The TCR sequence derives from a human donor with non-small cell lung cancer that progressed on radiotherapy plus ipilimumab. Sequences were derived from peripheral blood, sampled from a patient treated with radiotherapy plus ipilimumab. The gene calls are TRBV9 and TRBJ2-7; 8 positions match TRBD2. CDR3 sequence reads: CASSPGGGPLSEQYF. As DNA, the CDR3 is TGTGCCAGCAGCCCAGGCGGGGGGCCGTTGTCCGAGCAGTACTTC. Together with reference TRBV9 and TRBJ2-7, the CDR3 gives the full variable domain: DSGVTQTPKHLITATGQRVTLRCSPRSGDLSVYWYQQSLDQGLQFLIQYYNGEERAKGNILERFSAQQFPDLHSELNLSSLELGDSALYFCASSPGGGPLSEQYFGPGTRLTVT.